Below, 30 T cell receptor beta chains from the same sample are listed, as sequenced in a study of blood T cell repertoires in COVID-19. Assay used: immunoSEQ multiplex PCR; TCRdb lists only in-frame clones, some missing. The table has about 250,000 clones, approximately 85% seen once. Sequencing was done on a sample of peripheral blood. The receptor set was obtained from a woman in her 70s with acute or convalescent COVID-19.

This chain joins TRBV6-2 or TRBV6-3 and TRBJ1-2; unclear D gene. The CDR3 consists of 13 residues. Trimming shortened V by 5 bases and J by 4 bases, and 11 bases separated the two germline ends. From germline, CDR1 is MNHEY and CDR2 SVGEGT. CDR3 residues: CASSPSGSYGYTF. The DNA for the CDR3 is TGTGCCAGCAGTCCCTCGGGGTCCTATGGCTACACCTTC.

The chain is built from TRBV28 and TRBJ2-2; 13 nucleotides match TRBD2. Germline lookup yields CDR1 MDHEN and CDR2 SYDVKM. J lost 0 bases, V lost 4 bases, and 8 bases had no gene match. CDR3 length: 19 amino acids. The CDR3 is CASSSWTSGGPANTGELFF. The CDR3 DNA follows: TGTGCCAGCAGTTCCTGGACTAGCGGGGGACCCGCGAACACCGGGGAGCTGTTTTTT.

In its sample, this clone was seen once. The chain has TRBV28 and TRBJ2-5, with 9 bases aligning to TRBD2. Germline trimming cut 1 base from V and 5 bases from J; bases unmatched to any gene: 11. Germline V CDR1 and CDR2: MDHEN, SYDVKM. This CDR3 is built from 17 residues. In nucleotides, the CDR3 is TGTGCCAGCAGTTTATTAGGGCGGGGGGGCCTTATGGAGACCCAGTACTTC. Protein product: CASSLLGRGGLMETQYF. The complete variable domain, with remaining parts taken from reference TRBV28 and TRBJ2-5, reads DVKVTQSSRYLVKRTGEKVFLECVQDMDHENMFWYRQDPGLGLRLIYFSYDVKMKEKGDIPEGYSVSREKKERFSLILESASTNQTSMYLCASSLLGRGGLMETQYFGPGTRLLVL.

In regard to this clone: The sample contains more than one DNA sequence encoding this CDR3. The chain employs TRBV7-2 and TRBJ2-7; 9 bases are shared with TRBD1. Germline loops: CDR1 SGHTA, CDR2 FQGNSA. The J segment lost 2 bases and the V segment lost 6 bases, leaving 5 bases of the junction unmatched. The CDR3 consists of 14 residues. The CDR3: CASSLGTGPYEQYF. Written as DNA, the CDR3 is TGTGCCAGCAGTTTGGGGACAGGGCCCTACGAGCAGTACTTC.

This chain connects TRBV4-1 to TRBJ2-1; 9 bases fit TRBD1. The germline gives CDR1 MGHRA, CDR2 YSYEKL. Unmatched junction bases numbered 1, after V lost 1 base and J lost 6 bases. The CDR3 totals 14 residues. The CDR3 spells CASSQGDRVNEQFF. In DNA, the CDR3 is TGCGCCAGCAGCCAAGGGGACAGGGTCAATGAGCAGTTCTTC.

The CDR3, as DNA: TGCGCCAGCAGGCAAAGGACAGCAACTAATGAAAAACTGTTTTTT. Translating it yields CASRQRTATNEKLFF. J is TRBJ1-4 and V is TRBV5-1, with D perhaps matching TRBD1 (6 bases). Trimming took off 5 bases at V and 0 bases at J, with 11 bases between the two ends. Germline assignment: CDR1 SGHRS and CDR2 YFSETQ. There are 15 residues in the CDR3.

The rearrangement joins TRBV6-1 to TRBJ1-2, with a tentative D call TRBD1 (5 bases). Trimming pared 1 base from V and 7 bases from J, leaving 13 bases between. Germline assignment: CDR1 MNHNS and CDR2 SASEGT. The CDR3 is 14 residues long. CDR3 sequence: CASSEVGVGGGYTF. In nucleotides, the CDR3 is TGTGCCAGCAGTGAAGTTGGGGTCGGGGGTGGCTACACCTTC.

This clone was detected once. The rearrangement links TRBV6-1 to TRBJ1-3; D call uncertain. The V and J ends lost 3 bases and 0 bases respectively, with 12 bases between them. The CDR3 has 16 amino acids. The V gene's germline CDR1 is MNHNS and CDR2 SASEGT. The CDR3 spells CASSDFEGFSGNTIYF. DNA of the CDR3: TGTGCCAGCAGTGATTTCGAGGGATTCTCTGGAAACACCATATATTTT.

The V call is TRBV11-2, the J call TRBJ2-2; 9 nucleotides agree with TRBD2. Germline-derived CDR1 and CDR2 are SGHAT and FQNNGV. CDR3 size: 14 residues. V lost 4 bases and J lost 8; bases outside the gene matches: 5. The CDR3: CASSSVAGAGELFF. CDR3 coding DNA: TGTGCCAGCAGCTCTGTAGCGGGGGCGGGGGAGCTGTTTTTT.

The chain joins TRBV3-1 (or the pseudogene TRBV3-2) to TRBJ1-6; 12 bases align to TRBD1. With V trimmed by 3 bases and J by 9 bases, 3 bases remained unmatched. Germline CDR1 reads LGHDT; CDR2 reads YNNKEL (reference sequence). The CDR3 is 15 residues long. CDR3 in DNA: TGTGCCAGCAGCCACGGGACAGGGGGCGCTTCACCCCTCCACTTT. The encoded protein is CASSHGTGGASPLHF.

This CDR3 is CASPRRTGGTDYGYTF. CDR3 sequence (DNA): TGTGCCAGCCCAAGGCGGACAGGGGGAACGGACTATGGCTACACCTTC. The V gene is TRBV2, the J gene TRBJ1-2; TRBD1 matches 10 bases. Germline V gene data show CDR1 as SNHLY and CDR2 as FYNNEI. Germline trimming cut 8 bases from V and 3 bases from J; bases unmatched to any gene: 12. There are 16 residues in the CDR3.

V usage is TRBV20-1 and J usage is TRBJ1-2; tentative D call: TRBD1 (6 bases). Germline CDR1 reads DFQATT; CDR2 reads SNEGSKA (reference sequence). The CDR3 extends over 8 amino acids. CDR3 amino acids: CRTGGYTF. The CDR3 nucleotides read TGCAGAACAGGGGGCTACACCTTC.

The chain joins TRBV28 to TRBJ1-6; D is perhaps TRBD1 (6 bases). V lost 8 bases, J lost 10 bases, and 24 bases lay in between. The CDR3 sequence is 16 residues long. Germline V gene data show CDR1 as MDHEN and CDR2 as SYDVKM. In DNA form, the CDR3 reads TGTGCCAGCCGGGGGGCGAACTTAATTTCTGGGTCACCCCTCCACTTT. Protein product: CASRGANLISGSPLHF.

DNA of the CDR3: TGTGCCAGCAGTTACTCTTGGCTAGCGGGCGGCCACGAGCAGTACTTC. Protein product: CASSYSWLAGGHEQYF. The rearrangement joins TRBV6-5 to TRBJ2-7; TRBD2 matches at 8 bases. Germline lookup yields CDR1 MNHEY and CDR2 SVGAGI. V lost 0 bases to trimming and J lost 5 bases; unmatched junction nucleotides: 9. The CDR3 sequence is 16 residues long.

The V and J genes are TRBV6-5 and TRBJ1-5; 8 bases fit TRBD1. Looked up from germline, CDR1 is MNHEY and CDR2 is SVGAGI. V was clipped by 6 bases and J by 4 bases; unmatched bases: 5. This CDR3 has 14 amino acids. For the CDR3, the DNA is TGTGCCAGCAGCGGGACAGGAGAGAATCAGCCCCAGCATTTT. The encoded protein is CASSGTGENQPQHF.

This clone was found a few times. The sample contains more than one DNA sequence encoding this CDR3. The rearrangement uses TRBV20-1 and TRBJ2-7; possibly TRBD2 for D (5 bases). This CDR3 is 12 amino acids long. With 3 bases removed from V and 3 bases from J, the gap between germline ends came to 9 bases. The germline CDR1 and CDR2 sequences are DFQATT and SNEGSKA (reference sequence). The CDR3 loop reads CSASRSGYEQYF. The CDR3 DNA reads as TGCAGTGCTAGTAGGAGCGGCTACGAGCAGTACTTC.

There are a few counts of this clone. The chain combines TRBV7-2 with TRBJ2-3; possibly TRBD2 for D (7 bases). In germline, CDR1 is SGHTA, CDR2 FQGNSA. With 7 bases removed from V and 2 bases from J, the gap between germline ends came to 16 bases. CDR3 length equals 15 residues. This CDR3 reads CASTFGGALTDTQYF. In DNA, the CDR3 is TGTGCCAGCACCTTTGGGGGGGCCCTCACAGATACGCAGTATTTT.

The chain has TRBV6-5 and TRBJ1-2, with 7 nucleotides matching TRBD1. This CDR3 comprises 13 residues. V dropped 4 bases and J dropped 3; count of bases not matched to a gene: 2. Germline V gene lookup returns CDR1 MNHEY and CDR2 SVGAGI. CDR3 coding DNA: TGTGCCAGCAGTTCGGACAGGTACTATGGCTACACCTTC. This sequence encodes CASSSDRYYGYTF.

This chain links TRBV19 with TRBJ2-4, with D possibly being TRBD1 (5 bases). The length of the CDR3 is 17 residues. V was pared by 8 bases and J by 4 bases, with 24 bases between. From germline, CDR1 is LNHDA and CDR2 SQIVND (reference sequence). The CDR3: CASSGQASVLAKNIQYF. CDR3 in DNA: TGTGCCAGTTCAGGACAAGCCTCCGTTCTGGCGAAAAACATTCAGTACTTC.

This clone was recorded once. The chain carries TRBV5-1 and TRBJ1-2, with D perhaps matching TRBD1 (5 bases). Germline V gives CDR1 SGHRS, CDR2 YFSETQ. This CDR3 has 17 amino acids. Trimming took 4 bases from V and 2 from J, leaving 21 bases between them. This CDR3 reads CASSLRIGQGVNYGYTF. The DNA of the CDR3 is TGCGCCAGCAGCCTTCGAATTGGACAAGGGGTCAACTATGGCTACACCTTC.

The chain has TRBV4-1 and TRBJ1-6; the match to TRBD1 covers 12 bases. CDR3 length: 19 amino acids. Germline V gene lookup returns CDR1 MGHRA and CDR2 YSYEKL. The V segment lost 0 bases and the J segment 7 bases; nucleotides outside the gene matches: 10. This CDR3 reads CASSQDPGQGALRNSPLHF. Written as DNA, the CDR3 is TGCGCCAGCAGCCAAGATCCGGGACAGGGGGCTTTAAGGAATTCACCCCTCCACTTT.

This clone was counted a few times. V usage is TRBV5-1 and J usage is TRBJ2-5; D is uncertain. Trimming took off 0 bases at V and 2 bases at J, with 8 bases between the two ends. Per germline, CDR1 SGHRS and CDR2 YFSETQ. CDR3 length equals 14 residues. CDR3 DNA: TGCGCCAGCAGCTTGGCCGTCGGTCAAGAGACCCAGTACTTC. It encodes CASSLAVGQETQYF. Full variable domain (rest looked up from reference TRBV5-1 and TRBJ2-5): KAGVTQTPRYLIKTRGQQVTLSCSPISGHRSVSWYQQTPGQGLQFLFEYFSETQRNKGNFPGRFSGRQFSNSRSEMNVSTLELGDSALYLCASSLAVGQETQYFGPGTRLLVL.

The gene calls are TRBV5-5 and TRBJ1-4, with TRBD1 identical over 7 bases. The CDR3 is 15 amino acids. Trimming removed 5 bases from V and 8 bases from J; junction bases left unmatched: 12. Germline CDR1 and CDR2: SGHKS and YYEKEE (reference sequence). The CDR3 region is CASRGLGQAEEKLFF. The CDR3 nucleotides read TGTGCCAGCAGAGGGTTAGGACAGGCGGAGGAAAAACTGTTTTTT.

V gene TRBV6-5 combines with J gene TRBJ2-5, with 9 bases fitting TRBD2. Germline V lookup: CDR1 MNHEY, CDR2 SVGAGI. With 2 bases clipped from V and 5 bases from J, the junction kept 9 bases outside the gene matches. CDR3 length: 16 amino acids. CDR3 nucleotides: TGTGCCAGCAGTTACCCCGGCGCCGGGACTAGCGAGACCCAGTACTTC. This sequence encodes CASSYPGAGTSETQYF.

In its sample, this clone was seen a few times. The chain has TRBV18 and TRBJ2-6; no definite D call. V lost 3 bases to trimming and J lost 4 bases, with 16 bases between them. Germline CDR1 reads KGHSH; CDR2 reads LQKENI. This CDR3 has 17 residues. As DNA, the CDR3 is TGTGCCAGCTCACCTTCCGACAACGCGTTGGGGGCCAACGTCCTGACTTTC. Translated: CASSPSDNALGANVLTF.

The rearrangement uses TRBV5-1 and TRBJ2-2; D is unclear. The CDR3 has 14 amino acids. V gave up 0 bases and J gave up 3 bases, with 6 bases separating them. The V gene's germline CDR1 is SGHRS and CDR2 YFSETQ. CDR3 sequence (DNA): TGCGCCAGCAGCTTGGGAGCTCACACCGGGGAGCTGTTTTTT. Protein sequence: CASSLGAHTGELFF.

This chain links TRBV5-8 with TRBJ1-5; D might be TRBD1 (6 bases). Looked up from germline, CDR1 is SGHTS and CDR2 is YDEGEE. The V end lost 2 bases, the J end lost 1 base, and 22 bases lay between the germline ends. The CDR3 has 19 amino acids. The CDR3 region is CASSFLGQGRPSSNQPQHF. The CDR3 DNA reads TGTGCCAGCAGCTTTCTAGGGCAGGGGAGACCCTCCAGCAATCAGCCCCAGCATTTT.

The rearrangement joins TRBV7-2 to TRBJ2-2, with D possibly being TRBD2 (6 bases). This CDR3 is 14 amino acids long. Germline values: CDR1 SGHTA, CDR2 FQGNSA. V dropped 2 bases and J dropped 4 bases, with 8 bases sitting between them. DNA for the CDR3: TGTGCCAGCAGCTTAACCGGGGGCACCGGGGAGCTGTTTTTT. Protein product: CASSLTGGTGELFF.

J is TRBJ1-5 and V is TRBV7-8; 7 bases are shared with TRBD1. V dropped 5 bases and J dropped 4; count of bases not matched to a gene: 17. CDR3 length: 18 amino acids. Looked up from germline, CDR1 is SGHVS and CDR2 is FQNEAQ. CDR3 nucleotides: TGTGCCAGCAGCACCACCTCAGGGTTGGACAGGCTTAATCAGCCCCAGCATTTT. The encoded protein is CASSTTSGLDRLNQPQHF.

V is TRBV6-6 and J is TRBJ2-7; D remains unclear. V lost 1 base, J lost 6 bases, and 7 bases lay in between. There are 12 residues in the CDR3. The germline gives CDR1 MNHNY, CDR2 SVGAGI (reference sequence). CDR3 residues: CASSYLSSEQYF. The CDR3 DNA is TGTGCCAGCAGTTACTTGAGTTCCGAGCAGTACTTC.